This entry is about one T cell receptor beta chain. Original data processing: Amplification of reference gene primers provided the estimated nucleated cell counts. Profiling relied on immunoSEQ multiplex PCR, and the TCRdb table lists in-frame clones only, not all of them. V, J and clone size derive from that table, while D and trimming were established from the DNA sequence. The sample has 130,000 to 150,000 clones, roughly 80% seen once. The sample originates from a study of blood T cell repertoires in COVID-19. Study in general: Donors in the United States, Italy and Spain gave samples during acute or convalescent COVID-19. The cDNA or gDNA used as material had been derived from T cells, B-cell-depleted T cells, or PBMCs.

The CDR3 contains 14 residues. The germline V and J ends were trimmed by 1 base and 2 bases, with 7 bases remaining between them. Looked up from germline, CDR1 is WNHNN and CDR2 is SYGVQD (reference sequence). V usage is TRBV10-1 and J usage is TRBJ2-3; D is uncertain. What was sequenced was peripheral blood. The receptor was isolated from a woman aged 40 to 50 with active or convalescent COVID-19. The chain's CDR3 is CASSEFSLTDTQYF. Here the CDR3 DNA reads TGCGCCAGCAGTGAGTTCTCCCTCACAGATACGCAGTATTTT.